The source of this T cell receptor beta chain is a study of T cells in Graves' hyperthyroidism and ophthalmopathy. This clonotype was seen at least ten times. Amplification yielded TCR beta CDR3 regions, with RNA transcripts as the source. A first-round RT-PCR of the TCR CDR3 used the HTBI primer set. TCRdb itself ran the multiplex PCR reads through MiXCR, one entry per CDR3 protein. Found here are roughly 500,000 distinct CDR3 sequences, about 16% of them singletons; the top ten hold about 29%. The CDR3 consists of 13 residues. Per germline, CDR1 GTSNPN and CDR2 SVGIG (reference sequence). Trimming left V 2 bases short and J 10 bases short, with 15 bases between.

The source is a woman aged 25 to 39 with Graves' ophthalmopathy. The chain couples TRBV30 to TRBJ2-1, with D tentatively TRBD1 (6 bases). Specimen: blood. CDR3 region: CAWSLSGVGEQFF. DNA of the CDR3: TGTGCCTGGAGTTTGTCAGGGGTAGGCGAGCAGTTCTTC.